This T cell receptor beta chain was sequenced during a study of HIV-infected patients and healthy controls. Whole-study context: Early therapy brought no consistent CD8 count shift, though the CD4:CD8 ratio rose a little. Study-wide results and limits: Healthy control repertoires had roughly threefold more distinct CDR3s than untreated HIV+ repertoires, and higher Shannon diversity.

Roughly three months, about 14 weeks, into antiretroviral therapy, follow-up blood was collected. Whole blood was used without fractionation, so all unsorted peripheral T cells were included. An approximately 2.5 ml peripheral blood sample was taken for RNA. Germline V gene sequence: CDR1 SGHDT, CDR2 YYEEEE. The CDR3 length is 16 residues. Trimming at V came to 0 bases and at J to 0 bases, leaving 4 bases not matched to a gene. In this sample, this clonotype turned up many times. Its antigen is undetermined. Alpha and beta constant-region primers primed reverse transcription of 500 to 550 ng RNA. Separate chain-specific third strand synthesis with multiplexing indices produced the alpha and beta libraries. All rearrangements within a chain used one primer pair; cDNA molecules carried barcodes. TCRdb called the 5' RACE reads again in MiXCR, with one record for every CDR3 protein. The sample has some 4,800 distinct CDR3 sequences, around 5.2% seen once.

The gene calls are TRBV5-6 and TRBJ2-3; 7 bases align to TRBD2. The TCR was taken from an adult with HIV infection. The sequencing here drew on blood, taken during antiretroviral therapy. CDR3 amino acids: CASSLGSGSSTDTQYF. CDR3 nucleotide sequence: TGTGCCAGCAGCTTGGGTAGCGGGTCTAGCACAGATACGCAGTATTTT.